This T cell receptor beta chain is from a study of shared clonotypes between healthy human individuals. It was CD45RO-negative cells, positively selected for CCR7, that made up naive CD8 cells, with terminally differentiated effector memory CD45RA+ cells excluded. The study enrolled healthy HIV-negative adults without recent acute infections or vaccinations as donors. Study-wide results and limits: Against clonotypes common to all four donors, non-shared ones had lower generation probabilities. Larger estimated richness was generally seen in naive subsets than in memory subsets.

In the original workflow: Filtering differed because ImmunoSEQ produced junction-only sequences that carried no quality scores. Some clones are missing from TCRdb's copy, which holds only in-frame ones; the method was immunoSEQ multiplex PCR. Clone size and the V and J calls come from that table; the DNA yielded D and trimming. The sample consists of some 2.1 million clones, approximately 95% of them appearing once. The germline V gene encodes CDR1 MNHEY and CDR2 SMNVEV (reference sequence). Trimming pared 1 base from V and 7 bases from J, leaving 7 bases between. This CDR3 spans 12 amino acids. Comments on this clone: Its antigen remains unidentified.

This clonotype originated in a man in his late teens or twenties in good health. Sample: naive CD8+ T cells sorted from blood. The chain recombines TRBV27 with TRBJ1-1; no clear D. The DNA of the CDR3 is TGTGCCAGCAGTTTATACGGCGGTGAAGCTTTCTTT. Translated: CASSLYGGEAFF.